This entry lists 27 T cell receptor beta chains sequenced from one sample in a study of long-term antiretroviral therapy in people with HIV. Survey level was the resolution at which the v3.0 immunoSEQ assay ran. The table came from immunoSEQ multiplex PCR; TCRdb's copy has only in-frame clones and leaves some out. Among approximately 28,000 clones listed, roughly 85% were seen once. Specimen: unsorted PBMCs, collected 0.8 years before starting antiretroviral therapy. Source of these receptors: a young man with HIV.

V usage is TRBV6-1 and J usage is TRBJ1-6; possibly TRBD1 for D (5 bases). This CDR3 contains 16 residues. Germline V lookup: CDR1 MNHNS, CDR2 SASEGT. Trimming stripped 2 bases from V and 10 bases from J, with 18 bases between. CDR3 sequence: CASSESQGATHSPLHF. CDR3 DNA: TGTGCCAGCAGTGAATCCCAGGGCGCTACCCACTCACCCCTCCACTTT.

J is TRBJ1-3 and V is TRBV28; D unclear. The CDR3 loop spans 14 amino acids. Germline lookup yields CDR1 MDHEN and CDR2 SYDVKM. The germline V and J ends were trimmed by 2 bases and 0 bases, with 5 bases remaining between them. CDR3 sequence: CASSLTRSGNTIYF. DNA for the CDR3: TGTGCCAGCAGTTTAACTCGCTCTGGAAACACCATATATTTT. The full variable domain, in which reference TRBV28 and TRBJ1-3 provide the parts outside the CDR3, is DVKVTQSSRYLVKRTGEKVFLECVQDMDHENMFWYRQDPGLGLRLIYFSYDVKMKEKGDIPEGYSVSREKKERFSLILESASTNQTSMYLCASSLTRSGNTIYFGEGSWLTVV.

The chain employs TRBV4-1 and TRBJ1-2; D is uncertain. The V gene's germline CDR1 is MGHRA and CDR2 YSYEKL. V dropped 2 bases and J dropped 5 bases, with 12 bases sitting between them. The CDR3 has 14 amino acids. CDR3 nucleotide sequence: TGCGCCAGCAGCCAACGAGAGGGTGGGTATGGCTACACCTTC. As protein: CASSQREGGYGYTF.

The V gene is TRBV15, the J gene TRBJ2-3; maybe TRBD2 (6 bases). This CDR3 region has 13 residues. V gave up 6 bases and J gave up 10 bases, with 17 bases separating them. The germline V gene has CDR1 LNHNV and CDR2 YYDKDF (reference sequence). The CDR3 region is CATSVSRWEAQYF. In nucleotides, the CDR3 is TGTGCCACCAGTGTTTCGCGCTGGGAGGCGCAGTATTTT.

The CDR3 sequence is CAWSVGDGEAFF. DNA of the CDR3: TGTGCCTGGAGTGTCGGCGACGGTGAAGCTTTCTTT. The chain carries TRBV30 and TRBJ1-1; unclear D gene. Trimming cost V 0 bases and J 7 bases, with 9 bases left between them. CDR1 GTSNPN and CDR2 SVGIG come from the germline V gene (reference sequence). The CDR3 extends over 12 amino acids.

For the CDR3, the DNA is TGTGCCAGCACCGTCAGCCTCGAGGGCACAGATACGCAGTATTTT. Amino acids: CASTVSLEGTDTQYF. The chain uses TRBV6-5 and TRBJ2-3, with D hard to call. Germline CDR1 MNHEY, CDR2 SVGAGI. V lost 7 bases and J lost 1, with 15 bases in between. The CDR3 length is 15 residues.

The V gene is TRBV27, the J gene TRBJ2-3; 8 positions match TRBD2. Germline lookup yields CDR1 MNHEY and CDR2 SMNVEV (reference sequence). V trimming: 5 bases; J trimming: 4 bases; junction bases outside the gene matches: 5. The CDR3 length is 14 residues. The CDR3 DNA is TGTGCCAGCAGTAAGCGGGAGACCGCAGATACGCAGTATTTT. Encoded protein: CASSKRETADTQYF.

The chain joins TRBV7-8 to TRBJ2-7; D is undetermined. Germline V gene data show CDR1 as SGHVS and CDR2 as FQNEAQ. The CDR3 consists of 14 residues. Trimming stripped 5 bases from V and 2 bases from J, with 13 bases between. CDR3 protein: CASSAHDGTYEQYF. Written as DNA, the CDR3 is TGTGCCAGCAGCGCCCACGACGGAACCTACGAGCAGTACTTC.

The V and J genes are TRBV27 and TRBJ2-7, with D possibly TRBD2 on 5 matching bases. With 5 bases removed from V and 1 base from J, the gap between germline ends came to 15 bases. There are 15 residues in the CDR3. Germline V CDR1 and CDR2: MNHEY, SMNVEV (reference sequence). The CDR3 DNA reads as TGTGCCAGCAGTCGCAACGGGGTACAGTCCTACGAGCAGTACTTC. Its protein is CASSRNGVQSYEQYF.

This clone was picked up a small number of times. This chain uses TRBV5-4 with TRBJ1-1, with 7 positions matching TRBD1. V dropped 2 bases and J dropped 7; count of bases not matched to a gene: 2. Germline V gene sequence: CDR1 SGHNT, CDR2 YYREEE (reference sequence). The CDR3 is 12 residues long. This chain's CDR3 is CASSFGTVEAFF. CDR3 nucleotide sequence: TGTGCCAGCAGCTTCGGGACAGTTGAAGCTTTCTTT.

Here the CDR3 DNA reads TGTGCCAGCAGCGAGGACAGGGTGCATCAGCCCCAGCATTTT. Its protein product is CASSEDRVHQPQHF. This chain connects TRBV6-5 to TRBJ1-5; 8 bases line up with TRBD1. J lost 5 bases, V lost 6 bases, and 6 bases had no gene match. The CDR3 is made up of 14 amino acids. Germline V gene lookup returns CDR1 MNHEY and CDR2 SVGAGI.

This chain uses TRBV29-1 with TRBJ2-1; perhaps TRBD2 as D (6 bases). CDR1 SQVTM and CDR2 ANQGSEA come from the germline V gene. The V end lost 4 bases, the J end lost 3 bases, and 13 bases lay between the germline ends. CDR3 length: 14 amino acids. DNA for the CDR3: TGCAGCGTTGTCCTCGGGACTCTCTACAATGAGCAGTTCTTC. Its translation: CSVVLGTLYNEQFF.

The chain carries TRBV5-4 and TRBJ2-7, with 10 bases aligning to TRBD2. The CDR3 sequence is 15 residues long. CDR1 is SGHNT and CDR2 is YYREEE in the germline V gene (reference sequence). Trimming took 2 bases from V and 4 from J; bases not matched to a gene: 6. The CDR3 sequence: CASSLGLAGVYEQYF. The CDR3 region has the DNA TGTGCCAGCAGCTTAGGGCTAGCGGGGGTGTACGAGCAGTACTTC.

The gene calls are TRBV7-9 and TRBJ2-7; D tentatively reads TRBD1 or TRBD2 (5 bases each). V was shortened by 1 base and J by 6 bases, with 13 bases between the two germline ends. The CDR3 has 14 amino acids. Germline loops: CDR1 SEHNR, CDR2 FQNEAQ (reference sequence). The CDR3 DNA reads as TGTGCCAGCAGCTTAGTCGGGGACGTATCCGAGCAGTACTTC. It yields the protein CASSLVGDVSEQYF.

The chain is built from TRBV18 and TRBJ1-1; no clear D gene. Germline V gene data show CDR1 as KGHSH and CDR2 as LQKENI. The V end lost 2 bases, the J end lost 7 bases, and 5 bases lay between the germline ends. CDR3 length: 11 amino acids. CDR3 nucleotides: TGTGCCAGCTCACCAACCGGTGAAGCTTTCTTT. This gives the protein CASSPTGEAFF.

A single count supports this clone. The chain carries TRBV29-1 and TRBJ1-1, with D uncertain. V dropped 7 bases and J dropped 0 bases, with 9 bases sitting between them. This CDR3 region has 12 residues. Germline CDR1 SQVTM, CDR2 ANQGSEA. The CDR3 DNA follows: TGCAGCGGGACGGAAGTGAACACTGAAGCTTTCTTT. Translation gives CSGTEVNTEAFF.

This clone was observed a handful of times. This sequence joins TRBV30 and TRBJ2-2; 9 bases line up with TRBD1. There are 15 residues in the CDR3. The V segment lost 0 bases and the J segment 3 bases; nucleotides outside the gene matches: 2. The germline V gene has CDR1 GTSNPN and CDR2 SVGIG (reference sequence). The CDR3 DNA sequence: TGTGCCTGGAGTGTACAGGGGGCGCACACCGGGGAGCTGTTTTTT. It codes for CAWSVQGAHTGELFF.

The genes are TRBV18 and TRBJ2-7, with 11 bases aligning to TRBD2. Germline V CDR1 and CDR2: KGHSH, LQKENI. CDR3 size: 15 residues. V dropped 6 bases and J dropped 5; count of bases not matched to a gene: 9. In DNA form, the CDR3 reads TGTGCCAGCTCTCGAGCCGGGACTAGCGGTGACGAGCAGTACTTC. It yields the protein CASSRAGTSGDEQYF.

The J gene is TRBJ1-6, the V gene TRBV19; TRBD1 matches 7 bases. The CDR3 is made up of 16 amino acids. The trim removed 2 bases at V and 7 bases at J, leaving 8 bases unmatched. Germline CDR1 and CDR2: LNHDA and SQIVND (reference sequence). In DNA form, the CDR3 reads TGTGCCAGTAGTATAAACAGGGGAGGGGGAAATTCACCCCTCCACTTT. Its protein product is CASSINRGGGNSPLHF.

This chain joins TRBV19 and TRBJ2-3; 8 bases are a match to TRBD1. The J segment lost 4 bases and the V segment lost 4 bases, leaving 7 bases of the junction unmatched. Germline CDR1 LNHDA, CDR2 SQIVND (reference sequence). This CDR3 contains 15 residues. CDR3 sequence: CASSTPTGAPDTQYF. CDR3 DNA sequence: TGTGCCAGTAGTACACCGACAGGGGCCCCAGATACGCAGTATTTT.

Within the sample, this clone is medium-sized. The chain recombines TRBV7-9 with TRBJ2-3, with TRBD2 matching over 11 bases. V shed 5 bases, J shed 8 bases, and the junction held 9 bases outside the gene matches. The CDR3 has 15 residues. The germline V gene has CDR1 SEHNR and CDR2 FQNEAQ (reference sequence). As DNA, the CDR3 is TGTGCCAGCAGCCCAGAGACTAGCGGGGAAGGTACGCAGTATTTT. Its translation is CASSPETSGEGTQYF. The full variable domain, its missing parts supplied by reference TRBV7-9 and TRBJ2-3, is DTGVSQNPRHKITKRGQNVTFRCDPISEHNRLYWYRQTLGQGPEFLTYFQNEAQLEKSRLLSDRFSAERPKGSFSTLEIQRTEQGDSAMYLCASSPETSGEGTQYFGPGTRLTVL.

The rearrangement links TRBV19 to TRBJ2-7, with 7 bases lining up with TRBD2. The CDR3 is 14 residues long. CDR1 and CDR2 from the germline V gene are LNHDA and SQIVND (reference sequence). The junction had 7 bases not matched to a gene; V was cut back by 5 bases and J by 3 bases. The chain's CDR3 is CASSQLADYYEQYF. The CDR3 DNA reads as TGTGCCAGTAGTCAGCTAGCGGATTACTACGAGCAGTACTTC.

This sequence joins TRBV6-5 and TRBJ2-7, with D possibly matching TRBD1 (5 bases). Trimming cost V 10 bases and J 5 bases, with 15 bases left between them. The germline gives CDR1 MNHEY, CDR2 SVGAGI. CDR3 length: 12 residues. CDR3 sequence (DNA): TGTGCCACCCATGACAGTGTCCACGAGCAGTACTTC. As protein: CATHDSVHEQYF.

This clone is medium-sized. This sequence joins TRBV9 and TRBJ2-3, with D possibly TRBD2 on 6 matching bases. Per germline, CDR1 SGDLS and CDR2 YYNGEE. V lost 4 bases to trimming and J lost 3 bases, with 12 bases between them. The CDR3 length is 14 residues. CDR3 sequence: CASSFSGGTDTQYF. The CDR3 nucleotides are TGTGCCAGCAGCTTCTCCGGGGGTACAGATACGCAGTATTTT.

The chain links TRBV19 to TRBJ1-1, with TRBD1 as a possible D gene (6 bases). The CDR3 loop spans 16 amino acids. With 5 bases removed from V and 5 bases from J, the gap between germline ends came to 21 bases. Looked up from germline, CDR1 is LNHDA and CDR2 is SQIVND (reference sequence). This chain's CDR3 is CASSGAGRGGGTEAFF. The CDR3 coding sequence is TGTGCCAGTAGTGGGGCGGGCAGGGGAGGGGGTACTGAAGCTTTCTTT. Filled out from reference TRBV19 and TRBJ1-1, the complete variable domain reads DGGITQSPKYLFRKEGQNVTLSCEQNLNHDAMYWYRQDPGQGLRLIYYSQIVNDFQKGDIAEGYSVSREKKESFPLTVTSAQKNPTAFYLCASSGAGRGGGTEAFFGQGTRLTVV.

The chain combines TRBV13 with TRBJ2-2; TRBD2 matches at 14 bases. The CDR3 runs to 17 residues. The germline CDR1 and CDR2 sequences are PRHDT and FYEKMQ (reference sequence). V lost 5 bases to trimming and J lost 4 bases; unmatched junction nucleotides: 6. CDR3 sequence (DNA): TGTGCCAGCAGCCCGGGACTAGCGGGAGTAAGCACCGGGGAGCTGTTTTTT. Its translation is CASSPGLAGVSTGELFF.

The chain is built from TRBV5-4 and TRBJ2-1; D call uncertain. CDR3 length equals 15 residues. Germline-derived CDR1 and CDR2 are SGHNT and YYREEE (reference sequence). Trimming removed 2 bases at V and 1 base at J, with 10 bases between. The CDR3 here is CASSLPKKSYNEQFF. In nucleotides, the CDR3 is TGTGCCAGCAGCTTACCCAAAAAATCCTACAATGAGCAGTTCTTC.